What follows describes a single T cell receptor (beta chain). Some clones are missing from TCRdb's copy, which holds only in-frame ones; the method was immunoSEQ multiplex PCR. The sample shows about 280,000 clones, nearly 90% of them seen only once. The data are from a study of blood T cell repertoires in COVID-19. The study recruited people aged about 18 to 90 years across approximately 23 US areas. Clinical history reported by participants formed the basis on which cohorts were assigned. This CDR3 has 17 residues. Germline CDR1 and CDR2: MNHNS and SASEGT. V was trimmed by 3 bases and J by 4 bases, leaving 19 bases between them.

Sequenced sample: PBMCs or T cells enriched from blood (not recorded which). This sequence was found in a woman in her 30s who had recovered from COVID-19. V usage is TRBV6-1 and J usage is TRBJ1-3; D call uncertain. CDR3 DNA sequence: TGTGCCAGCAGTGACTGGGAGCTCGCCTCGGGGGGAAACACCATATATTTT. It encodes CASSDWELASGGNTIYF.